This T cell receptor (beta chain) was retrieved from a study of Graves' ophthalmopathy and Graves' hyperthyroidism. In the study overall: No progression to ophthalmopathy over 18 months defined stable hyperthyroidism.

Trimming cost V 2 bases and J 5 bases, with 8 bases left between them. CDR1 MDHEN and CDR2 SYDVKM come from the germline V gene. CDR3 length: 13 amino acids. Pregnant or lactating patients and those with other autoimmune diseases or uncontrolled infections were excluded. Diagnostic conclusions were grounded in clinical symptoms, serum thyroxine, TRAb, thyroid ultrasound and orbital computed tomography. TCR beta CDR3 regions were amplified from RNA transcripts. HTBI primers primed a first-round RT-PCR, and a second-round multiplex PCR followed. TCRdb redid the calling of the multiplex PCR reads with MiXCR, one entry per CDR3 protein. The sample shows 500,000 to 600,000 distinct CDR3 sequences, 35% to 40% of them seen only once. This clonotype was picked up a small number of times.

The sample taken for sequencing was peripheral blood or thyroid tissue (not recorded which). The clonotype was recovered from an adult man with Graves' hyperthyroidism. V and J are TRBV28 and TRBJ2-3; D possibly uses TRBD1 or TRBD2 (5 bases each). The CDR3 DNA is TGTGCCAGCAGTTTAGAGGGGCGAGATACGCAGTATTTT. This sequence encodes CASSLEGRDTQYF.